What follows are 14 T cell receptor beta chains derived from one specimen sequenced in a study of blood T cell repertoires in COVID-19. Using immunoSEQ multiplex PCR, the repertoire was profiled, and TCRdb retains in-frame clones only, with some absent. The repertoire includes 65,000 to 85,000 clones, 70% to 85% of them detected once, and less than 7.5% sits in the top ten. The sample comprised peripheral blood. The receptor set was obtained from a man in his fifties or sixties with active or convalescent COVID-19.

The chain recombines TRBV23-1 with TRBJ2-2, with D maybe TRBD2 (6 bases). TRBV23-1 is annotated as an ORF whose role is uncertain. Trimming took off 3 bases at V and 4 bases at J, with 9 bases between the two ends. The length of the CDR3 is 14 residues. The CDR3 spells CASSHGGSTGELFF. CDR3 nucleotides: TGCGCCAGCAGTCACGGAGGGTCCACCGGGGAGCTGTTTTTT.

The rearrangement joins TRBV3-1 (or the pseudogene TRBV3-2) to TRBJ2-3; 7 nucleotides align to TRBD1. CDR1 LGHDT and CDR2 YNNKEL come from the germline V gene (reference sequence). The V gene end was trimmed by 0 bases and the J gene end by 2 bases; junction bases not matched to a gene: 8. CDR3 length: 17 amino acids. CDR3 DNA: TGTGCCAGCAGCCAAGATCGGGGACAGCCCTTCACAGATACGCAGTATTTT. It translates to CASSQDRGQPFTDTQYF.

This clone was observed once. CDR3 sequence: CASSVKSGTEAFF. Written as DNA, the CDR3 is TGTGCCAGCAGCGTAAAGAGCGGCACTGAAGCTTTCTTT. The rearrangement links TRBV9 to TRBJ1-1; D unclear. Deletions cut 1 base from V and 4 bases from J, with 8 bases between. The CDR3 sequence is 13 residues long. Germline V gene data show CDR1 as SGDLS and CDR2 as YYNGEE.

This clone was recorded a few times. This rearrangement joins TRBV12-3 or TRBV12-4 to TRBJ2-2, with a possible D match to TRBD2 (6 bases). With 6 bases removed from V and 2 bases from J, the gap between germline ends came to 7 bases. The CDR3 sequence is 13 residues long. The CDR3 sequence is CASRRGNTGELFF. DNA of the CDR3: TGTGCCAGCAGGCGGGGAAACACCGGGGAGCTGTTTTTT.

Concerning this clone: The junction shows a germline mismatch at one end, possibly a read error. The V gene is TRBV6-5, the J gene TRBJ1-4; D possibly corresponds to TRBD1 (6 bases). The CDR3 length is 14 residues. Germline V lookup: CDR1 MNHEY, CDR2 SVGAGI. The CDR3 DNA sequence: TGTGCCAGCACTTACAGGGAGGGTAACGAAAAACTGTTTTTT. This translates into CASTYREGNEKLFF.

V usage is TRBV5-1 and J usage is TRBJ2-3; TRBD2 aligns across 7 bases. The CDR3 loop spans 14 amino acids. V shed 2 bases, J shed 6 bases, and the junction held 6 bases outside the gene matches. Germline V gives CDR1 SGHRS, CDR2 YFSETQ. CDR3 region: CASSFGLVSDTQYF. Here the CDR3 DNA reads TGCGCCAGCAGCTTCGGACTAGTTTCGGATACGCAGTATTTT. The full variable domain, its missing parts supplied by reference TRBV5-1 and TRBJ2-3, is KAGVTQTPRYLIKTRGQQVTLSCSPISGHRSVSWYQQTPGQGLQFLFEYFSETQRNKGNFPGRFSGRQFSNSRSEMNVSTLELGDSALYLCASSFGLVSDTQYFGPGTRLTVL.

This clone was counted a single time. The chain carries TRBV4-3 and TRBJ2-7, with D tentatively TRBD1 (6 bases). The CDR3 sequence is 17 residues long. Germline V gene lookup returns CDR1 LGHNA and CDR2 YSLEER. V shed 3 bases and J shed 3 bases, with 21 bases lying between them. CDR3 amino acids: CASSQAGPGTRGYEQYF. CDR3 bases: TGCGCCAGCAGCCAGGCAGGCCCGGGGACCAGGGGCTACGAGCAGTACTTC.

The chain has TRBV29-1 and TRBJ2-7; no clear D. CDR1 and CDR2 from the germline V gene are SQVTM and ANQGSEA. The V and J ends lost 4 bases and 6 bases respectively, with 13 bases between them. This CDR3 has 12 residues. CDR3 sequence (DNA): TGCAGCGTTGGTCATTTGGCACGCGAGCAGTACTTC. Amino acid sequence: CSVGHLAREQYF.

The chain combines TRBV27 with TRBJ1-2, with D unresolved. Germline CDR1 and CDR2: MNHEY and SMNVEV (reference sequence). The CDR3 contains 13 residues. The V end was cut by 6 bases, the J end by 4 bases, with 12 bases between. This chain's CDR3 is CASSPAEVYGYTF. CDR3 nucleotide sequence: TGTGCCAGCAGCCCGGCGGAGGTCTATGGCTACACCTTC.

The chain links TRBV6-6 to TRBJ1-5; D gene unclear. Trimming left V 0 bases short and J 2 bases short, with 8 bases between. Germline-derived CDR1 and CDR2 are MNHNY and SVGAGI (reference sequence). The length of the CDR3 is 15 residues. In DNA, the CDR3 is TGTGCCAGCAGTTACTCGGAGGTAGGCAATCAGCCCCAGCATTTT. This translates into CASSYSEVGNQPQHF.

This clone has only one observation. The V gene is TRBV7-2, the J gene TRBJ1-2; D is unresolved. The germline gives CDR1 SGHTA, CDR2 FQGNSA. The CDR3 consists of 14 residues. V lost 0 bases and J lost 0, with 5 bases in between. The CDR3 region has the DNA TGTGCCAGCAGCTTAGCTATATCTAACTATGGCTACACCTTC. Residues: CASSLAISNYGYTF.

The V gene is TRBV14, the J gene TRBJ1-6; D perhaps matches TRBD1 (5 bases). CDR3 length equals 13 residues. V lost 1 base to trimming and J lost 11 bases, with 9 bases between them. Germline CDR1 is SGHDN and CDR2 is FVKESK. CDR3 DNA sequence: TGTGCCAGCAGCCAAGCCCGGGGGGCACCCCTCCACTTT. Its translation: CASSQARGAPLHF.

The V gene is TRBV10-1, the J gene TRBJ2-1; D uncertain. Trimming took off 1 base at V and 8 bases at J, with 18 bases between the two ends. The CDR3 has 16 residues. The germline CDR1 and CDR2 sequences are WNHNN and SYGVQD (reference sequence). The CDR3 loop is CASSEWASNIYDEQFF. The CDR3 DNA follows: TGCGCCAGCAGTGAGTGGGCAAGCAACATATACGATGAGCAGTTCTTC.

The chain employs TRBV18 and TRBJ1-5; 9 nucleotides match TRBD1. Germline V gene data show CDR1 as KGHSH and CDR2 as LQKENI. The CDR3 loop spans 13 amino acids. With 8 bases clipped from V and 6 bases from J, the junction kept 5 bases outside the gene matches. The CDR3 here is CASRTGVGQPQHF. The CDR3 coding sequence is TGTGCCAGCAGGACAGGGGTAGGTCAGCCCCAGCATTTT.